The clone carrying this T cell receptor (beta chain) occurred many times. The germline CDR1 and CDR2 sequences are MNHEY and SVGAGI. Trimming stripped 4 bases from V and 6 bases from J, with 18 bases between. The length of the CDR3 is 15 residues. This sample was included in a study of regulatory T cells in long-lasting Graves disease. Combining iRepertoire HTBI primers with Arm-PCR of CDR3 regions, the authors built TCR beta libraries. TCRdb reprocessed the multiplex PCR reads with MiXCR, giving one entry per CDR3 protein. Among some 560,000 distinct CDR3 sequences listed, about 15% were seen once. The sample's time point: newly diagnosed GD, antithyroid drugs for less than 3 months. Isolated PBMC RNA provided the starting material for the TCR library. The sample was also linked to a second study, of T cells in Graves' hyperthyroidism and ophthalmopathy. That report notes: Recently diagnosed hyperthyroidism of less than 2 months' duration affected patients aged 18 to 65.

This TCR derives from a middle-aged woman with Graves disease. This chain connects TRBV6-5 to TRBJ1-1; D is undetermined. The sequences come from peripheral blood mononuclear cells (PBMCs), collected at new diagnosis, from a patient treated with antithyroid drugs. CDR3 DNA: TGTGCCAGCAGTTCGACCGGGCGCGATCGGGCTGAAGCTTTCTTT. Residues: CASSSTGRDRAEAFF.